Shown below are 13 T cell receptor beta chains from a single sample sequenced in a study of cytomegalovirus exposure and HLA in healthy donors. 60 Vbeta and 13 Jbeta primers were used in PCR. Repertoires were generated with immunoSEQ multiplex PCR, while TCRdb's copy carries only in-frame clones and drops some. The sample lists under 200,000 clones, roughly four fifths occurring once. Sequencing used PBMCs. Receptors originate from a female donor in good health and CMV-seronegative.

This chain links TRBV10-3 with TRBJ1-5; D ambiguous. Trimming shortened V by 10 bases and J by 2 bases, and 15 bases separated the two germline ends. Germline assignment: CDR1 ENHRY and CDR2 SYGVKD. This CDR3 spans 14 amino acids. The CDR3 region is CATRGPVGNQPQHF. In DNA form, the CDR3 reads TGTGCCACCCGAGGGCCGGTTGGCAATCAGCCCCAGCATTTT.

The CDR3 spells CAPGGTSGAGNIQYF. The CDR3 bases are TGTGCCCCAGGGGGGACTAGCGGGGCGGGAAACATTCAGTACTTC. The rearrangement links TRBV5-6 to TRBJ2-4; 13 bases are shared with TRBD2. The CDR3 consists of 15 residues. Germline values: CDR1 SGHDT, CDR2 YYEEEE. V lost 10 bases, J lost 6 bases, and 10 bases stayed unmatched.

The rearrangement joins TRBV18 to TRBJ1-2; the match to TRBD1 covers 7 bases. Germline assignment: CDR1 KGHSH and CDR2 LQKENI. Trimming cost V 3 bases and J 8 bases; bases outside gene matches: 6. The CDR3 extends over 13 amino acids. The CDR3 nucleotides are TGTGCCAGCTCACCGAACAGGGGACAAGGCTACACCTTC. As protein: CASSPNRGQGYTF.

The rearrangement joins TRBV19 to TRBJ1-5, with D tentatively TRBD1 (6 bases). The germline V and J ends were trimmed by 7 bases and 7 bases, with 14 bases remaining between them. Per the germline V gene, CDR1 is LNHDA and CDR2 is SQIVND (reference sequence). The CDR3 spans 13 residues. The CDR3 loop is CASTGAGRQPQHF. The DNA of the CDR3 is TGTGCCAGTACAGGGGCAGGGCGACAGCCCCAGCATTTT.

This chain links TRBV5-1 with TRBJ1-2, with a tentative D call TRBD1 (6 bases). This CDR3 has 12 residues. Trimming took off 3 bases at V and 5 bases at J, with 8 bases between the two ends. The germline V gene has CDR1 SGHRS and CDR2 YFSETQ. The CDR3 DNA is TGCGCCAGCAGCTCTGGACAGTATGGCTACACCTTC. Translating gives CASSSGQYGYTF.

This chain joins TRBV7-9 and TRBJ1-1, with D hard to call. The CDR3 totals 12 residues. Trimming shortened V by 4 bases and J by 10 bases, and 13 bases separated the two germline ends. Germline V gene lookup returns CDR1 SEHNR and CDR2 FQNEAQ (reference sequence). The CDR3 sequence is CASSSGGRRAFF. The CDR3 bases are TGTGCCAGCAGCTCCGGAGGACGCAGAGCTTTCTTT.

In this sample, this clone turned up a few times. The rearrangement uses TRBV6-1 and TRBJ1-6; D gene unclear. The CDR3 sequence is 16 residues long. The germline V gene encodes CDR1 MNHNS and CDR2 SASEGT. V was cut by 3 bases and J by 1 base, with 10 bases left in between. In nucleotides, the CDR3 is TGTGCCAGCAGTGAGAGGGAGGTATCCTATAATTCACCCCTCCACTTT. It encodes CASSEREVSYNSPLHF.

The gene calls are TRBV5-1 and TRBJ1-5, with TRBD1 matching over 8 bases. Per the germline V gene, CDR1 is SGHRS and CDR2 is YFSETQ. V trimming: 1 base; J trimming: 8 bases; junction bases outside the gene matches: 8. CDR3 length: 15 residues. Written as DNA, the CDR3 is TGCGCCAGCAGCTTGTTGCCAGGGGGCAGTAAGCCCCAGCATTTT. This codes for CASSLLPGGSKPQHF.

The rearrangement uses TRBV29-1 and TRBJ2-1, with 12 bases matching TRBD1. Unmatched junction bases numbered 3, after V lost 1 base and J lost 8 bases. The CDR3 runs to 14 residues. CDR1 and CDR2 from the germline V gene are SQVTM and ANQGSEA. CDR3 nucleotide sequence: TGCAGCGTTGAAGGGGACAGGGGGCTAGATGAGCAGTTCTTC. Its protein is CSVEGDRGLDEQFF.

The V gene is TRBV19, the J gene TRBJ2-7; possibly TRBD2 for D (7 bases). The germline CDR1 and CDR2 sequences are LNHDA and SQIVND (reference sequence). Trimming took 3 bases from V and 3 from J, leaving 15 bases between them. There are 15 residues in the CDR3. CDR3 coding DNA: TGTGCCAGTAGTATTCTGGCAGGGGAGGGCTACGAGCAGTACTTC. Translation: CASSILAGEGYEQYF.

This chain's CDR3 is CAWREGTEAFF. In DNA form, the CDR3 reads TGTGCCTGGAGGGAGGGCACTGAAGCTTTCTTT. The chain is built from TRBV30 and TRBJ1-1; D uncertain. CDR3 length: 11 amino acids. Germline CDR1 reads GTSNPN; CDR2 reads SVGIG (reference sequence). Deletions cut 3 bases from V and 4 bases from J, with 6 bases between. The full variable domain, rest sourced from reference TRBV30 and TRBJ1-1, is SQTIHQWPATLVQPVGSPLSLECTVEGTSNPNLYWYRQAAGRGLQLLFYSVGIGQISSEVPQNLSASRPQDRQFILSSKKLLLSDSGFYLCAWREGTEAFFGQGTRLTVV.

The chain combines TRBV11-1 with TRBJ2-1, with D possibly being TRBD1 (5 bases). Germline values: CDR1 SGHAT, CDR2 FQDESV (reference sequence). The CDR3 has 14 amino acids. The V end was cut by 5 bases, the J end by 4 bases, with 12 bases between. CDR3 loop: CASSQPSGYNEQFF. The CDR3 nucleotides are TGTGCCAGCAGCCAACCTTCAGGGTACAATGAGCAGTTCTTC.

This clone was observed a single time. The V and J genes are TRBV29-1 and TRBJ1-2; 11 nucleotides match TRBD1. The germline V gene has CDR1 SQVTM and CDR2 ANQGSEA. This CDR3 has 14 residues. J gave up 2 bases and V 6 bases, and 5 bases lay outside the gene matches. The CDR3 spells CSVTRDRGNYGYTF. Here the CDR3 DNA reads TGCAGCGTAACCCGGGACAGGGGGAACTATGGCTACACCTTC.